What follows are 23 T cell receptor beta chains derived from one specimen sequenced in a study of read filtering for tumor transcriptome and immune sequencing. Molecular barcoded adaptors covering alpha/delta and beta/gamma chains were used on approximately 400 ng RNA. A single record per CDR3 protein comes from TCRdb applying MiXCR to the reads. The sample includes roughly 49,000 distinct CDR3 sequences, around 21% of them seen just once. Sequencing input: a population of CD138-negative cells sorted from bone marrow. The receptors originated from a donor aged 40 or over with multiple myeloma.

This clonotype was recorded many times. The chain uses TRBV28 and TRBJ1-1; 8 bases agree with TRBD1. The CDR3 length is 13 residues. Trimming removed 3 bases from V and 9 bases from J; junction bases left unmatched: 6. Germline CDR1 reads MDHEN; CDR2 reads SYDVKM. The CDR3 nucleotides are TGTGCCAGCAGTTTTAGGACAGGGACGAAAGCTTTCTTT. The encoded protein is CASSFRTGTKAFF.

This clonotype came up many times. The chain employs TRBV6-2 or TRBV6-3 and TRBJ1-1; 7 nucleotides align to TRBD1. Germline values: CDR1 MNHEY, CDR2 SVGEGT. CDR3 length equals 14 residues. V dropped 7 bases and J dropped 4; count of bases not matched to a gene: 9. The CDR3 region is CASKRPGQITEAFF. As DNA, the CDR3 is TGTGCCAGCAAGCGTCCGGGACAGATCACTGAAGCTTTCTTT.

The chain joins TRBV5-4 to TRBJ2-2; 16 bases agree with TRBD2. The junction had 4 bases not matched to a gene; V was cut back by 4 bases and J by 4 bases. The V gene's germline CDR1 is SGHNT and CDR2 YYREEE (reference sequence). The CDR3 totals 17 residues. The CDR3 loop is CASSQGLAGGGTGELFF. The CDR3 bases are TGTGCCAGCAGCCAGGGACTAGCGGGGGGGGGCACCGGGGAGCTGTTTTTT.

The J gene is TRBJ2-1, the V gene TRBV29-1, with 10 positions matching TRBD2. Germline V gene data show CDR1 as SQVTM and CDR2 as ANQGSEA. There are 14 residues in the CDR3. V was pared by 2 bases and J by 5 bases, with 3 bases of the junction left unmatched. CDR3 coding DNA: TGCAGCGTTGAACTAGCGGGAGAGAACAATGAGCAGTTCTTC. It translates to CSVELAGENNEQFF.

A remark on this clonotype: No conserved phenylalanine or tryptophan ends this CDR3, so it is likely a read error. V is TRBV23-1 and J is TRBJ2-1; D may be TRBD2 (5 bases). TRBV23-1 falls under the ORF class, with uncertain function. The CDR3 has 16 residues. V was pared by 0 bases and J by 4 bases, with 13 bases between. Written as DNA, the CDR3 is TGCGCCAGCAGTCAATCTTTCTGGCGGGCGTACAATGAGCAGTTCCTC. It yields the protein CASSQSFWRAYNEQFL.

In regard to this clonotype: A much larger clone is a single base away; this may be a read error. The chain joins TRBV7-3 to TRBJ2-1; a possible D gene is TRBD1 (6 bases). Germline assignment: CDR1 SGHTA and CDR2 FQGTGA. The CDR3 length is 13 residues. V shed 4 bases and J shed 7 bases, with 11 bases lying between them. The CDR3 spells CASSSPGENEQFF. CDR3 DNA: TGTGCCAGCAGCTCCCCAGGGGAAAATGAGCAGTTCTTC.

On this clonotype itself: A much larger clone is a single base away; this may be a read error. V and J are TRBV30 and TRBJ2-7; D may correspond to TRBD1 or TRBD2 (6 bases each). Germline CDR1 reads GTSNPN; CDR2 reads SVGIG (reference sequence). Trimming took off 7 bases at V and 4 bases at J, with 17 bases between the two ends. The CDR3 loop spans 13 amino acids. The CDR3 DNA sequence: TGTGCCTCAAACAGGGAGGAGCGTTACGAGCAGTACTTC. Amino acids: CASNREERYEQYF.

This clonotype has a single count. A far bigger clonotype differs at one base, so this is likely a read error. The gene calls are TRBV6-6 and TRBJ2-1; tentatively, D is TRBD1 or TRBD2 (5 bases each). This CDR3 contains 14 residues. Germline V gene lookup returns CDR1 MNHNY and CDR2 SVGAGI (reference sequence). CDR3 sequence reads: CACSLGDENNEQFF. As DNA, the CDR3 is TGTGCCTGCAGTTTAGGGGACGAGAACAATGAGCAGTTCTTC.

This clonotype is a singleton in its sample. Being one base from a much bigger clone, this may be a read error. This chain connects TRBV5-5 to TRBJ2-7; 7 nucleotides align to TRBD2. Per germline, CDR1 SGHKS and CDR2 YYEKEE (reference sequence). The CDR3 is made up of 15 amino acids. The CDR3 DNA is TGTGCCTGCAGCTTAGGCTGGGAGGGGACCTACGAGCAGTACTTC. This codes for CACSLGWEGTYEQYF.

This clonotype turned up a few times. The CDR3 DNA reads TGTGCCAGCTGGGCAGGGGAGGACAATGAGCAGTTCTTC. This codes for CASWAGEDNEQFF. The gene calls are TRBV6-2 or TRBV6-3 and TRBJ2-1, with D possibly being TRBD1 or TRBD2 (6 bases each). The CDR3 spans 13 residues. The V gene's germline CDR1 is MNHEY and CDR2 SVGEGT. V shed 8 bases and J shed 5 bases, with 13 bases lying between them.

A few counts support this clonotype. The gene calls are TRBV4-3 and TRBJ2-7; D is perhaps TRBD1 (5 bases). Germline V gene data show CDR1 as LGHNA and CDR2 as YSLEER. The ends were cut back, 1 base at V and 1 base at J, with 11 bases in the middle. The CDR3 is made up of 15 amino acids. CDR3 in DNA: TGCGCCAGCAGCCAAGCCTGGGGCCCATCCTACGAGCAGTACTTC. It is translated as CASSQAWGPSYEQYF.

Comments on this clonotype: This is likely a read error, given that the CDR3 carries no conserved phenylalanine or tryptophan at its end. The chain has TRBV2 and TRBJ2-5; 7 bases are a match to TRBD2. Germline V gene data show CDR1 as SNHLY and CDR2 as FYNNEI. Trimming cost V 6 bases and J 4 bases; bases outside gene matches: 5. This CDR3 is built from 13 residues. The CDR3: CASSGGGPETQYL. The CDR3 region has the DNA TGTGCCAGCAGCGGGGGAGGGCCAGAGACCCAGTACCTC.

About this clonotype: Being one base from a much bigger clone, this may be a read error. The rearrangement joins TRBV10-3 to TRBJ1-1; D is undetermined. Per germline, CDR1 ENHRY and CDR2 SYGVKD. This CDR3 is built from 15 residues. CDR3: CSISDHRAMNTEAFF. The CDR3 DNA is TGTTCCATCAGTGACCACAGAGCTATGAACACTGAAGCTTTCTTT.

This clonotype was seen ten or more times. The rearrangement uses TRBV28 and TRBJ1-1; D may be TRBD1 (5 bases). The CDR3 contains 13 residues. Per germline, CDR1 MDHEN and CDR2 SYDVKM. V shed 8 bases and J shed 4 bases, with 14 bases lying between them. This chain's CDR3 is CASPPREGTEAFF. The CDR3 DNA reads as TGTGCCAGCCCCCCCAGGGAGGGCACTGAAGCTTTCTTT.

To note about this clonotype: Mismatch with germline at one junction end may stem from a read error. This sequence joins TRBV3-1 and TRBJ2-7; D is uncertain. The CDR3 is 12 amino acids. Germline loops: CDR1 LGHDT, CDR2 YNNKEL (reference sequence). CDR3 nucleotides: TGTGCCAGCGGCCAAGATACCCTCGAGCAGTACTTC. Amino acid sequence: CASGQDTLEQYF.

Note on this clonotype: A read error is the likely source, as a far larger clone sits one nucleotide away. J is TRBJ2-3 and V is TRBV28; D remains ambiguous. This CDR3 spans 11 amino acids. V was cut by 4 bases and J by 5 bases, with 4 bases left in between. From germline, CDR1 is MDHEN and CDR2 SYDVKM. CDR3 region: CASSSIDTQYF. CDR3 DNA: TGTGCCAGCAGTTCCATAGATACGCAGTATTTT.

This clonotype was counted many times. This sequence joins TRBV19 and TRBJ2-1; D assignment may be TRBD1 or TRBD2 (5 bases each). The germline V gene has CDR1 LNHDA and CDR2 SQIVND (reference sequence). V shed 5 bases and J shed 0 bases, with 14 bases lying between them. The length of the CDR3 is 16 residues. Here the CDR3 reads CASSPSGRVSYNEQFF. The CDR3, as DNA: TGTGCCAGTAGTCCCTCGGGACGCGTCTCCTACAATGAGCAGTTCTTC.

This clonotype was recorded at least ten times. The CDR3 loop is CSARDGIPGEQYF. CDR3 nucleotides: TGCAGTGCTAGAGATGGGATCCCCGGCGAGCAGTACTTC. The chain is built from TRBV20-1 and TRBJ2-7; D remains ambiguous. The length of the CDR3 is 13 residues. Trimming left V 0 bases short and J 6 bases short, with 12 bases between. Germline V lookup: CDR1 DFQATT, CDR2 SNEGSKA (reference sequence).

In the case of this clonotype: Given a much more abundant clone one base away, this may be a read error. This chain connects TRBV9 to TRBJ2-1; 8 bases fit TRBD2. Germline CDR1 is SGDLS and CDR2 is YYNGEE. The CDR3 loop spans 16 amino acids. The V gene end was trimmed by 0 bases and the J gene end by 6 bases; junction bases not matched to a gene: 8. CDR3 DNA: TGTGCCAGCAGCGTAGTTTCCGGGAGGGCCGTCAATGAGCAGTTCTTC. Translating gives CASSVVSGRAVNEQFF.

This clonotype was picked up many times. The CDR3 nucleotides are TGTGCCAGTAGTACCCGACTAGCGGGAGTGGTGTCCGGGGAGCTGTTTTTT. Protein: CASSTRLAGVVSGELFF. The V call is TRBV19, the J call TRBJ2-2; TRBD2 aligns across 12 bases. Unmatched junction bases numbered 9, after V lost 4 bases and J lost 6 bases. The CDR3 covers 17 residues. Per germline, CDR1 LNHDA and CDR2 SQIVND (reference sequence).

There are many counts of this clonotype. The chain joins TRBV7-2 to TRBJ2-1; a possible D gene is TRBD2 (5 bases). CDR1 and CDR2 (germline): SGHTA, FQGNSA. V was shortened by 6 bases and J by 8 bases, with 20 bases between the two germline ends. The CDR3 runs to 15 residues. The CDR3 loop reads CASSPDLLGRDEQFF. CDR3 nucleotide sequence: TGTGCCAGCAGTCCGGACTTGCTTGGCCGGGATGAGCAGTTCTTC.

The CDR3 DNA follows: TGCAGTGCTAGAGCCCCCGTCCCGAACACTGAAGCTTTCTTT. This encodes CSARAPVPNTEAFF. The genes are TRBV20-1 and TRBJ1-1; D uncertain. Germline CDR1 DFQATT, CDR2 SNEGSKA (reference sequence). Trimming stripped 1 base from V and 1 base from J, with 10 bases between. This CDR3 comprises 14 residues.

This clonotype was observed a few times. This sequence joins TRBV6-2 or TRBV6-3 and TRBJ2-5, with D perhaps given as TRBD1 or TRBD2 (5 bases each). The CDR3 has 15 residues. Germline CDR1 reads MNHEY; CDR2 reads SVGEGT. The V and J ends lost 6 bases and 3 bases respectively, with 17 bases between them. The CDR3 DNA sequence: TGTGCCAGCAGCAACCTCGGGGCGGAAGAAGAGACCCAGTACTTC. Translated, it gives CASSNLGAEEETQYF.